The clone carrying this TCR beta chain showed up just a few times. Antigen unknown. Every subset had its genomic DNA shared out evenly among several immunoSEQ plates. The protocol was immunoSEQ multiplex PCR, while the TCRdb copy is restricted to in-frame clones and leaves out a portion. The sample carries some 1 million clones, about 75% recorded once. The CDR3 covers 18 residues. Germline-derived CDR1 and CDR2 are SGHDT and YYEEEE. J lost 3 bases, V lost 4 bases, and 14 bases had no gene match. This sample was included in a study of shared clonotypes between healthy human individuals. Whole-study findings and limits: Generation probability values for non-shared clonotypes were lower than those for clonotypes shared by all four donors.

This sequence was found in a man between 18 and 35 years old in good health. The sequencing input was memory CD4+ T cells sorted from blood. Stated subset: CD45RA-negative fraction. V and J are TRBV5-6 and TRBJ2-7, with 12 bases that match TRBD2. The DNA of the CDR3 is TGTGCCAGCAGCAACTTGCTAGCGGGGGGGAAAAACTTCTACGAGCAGTACTTC. Protein sequence: CASSNLLAGGKNFYEQYF.